The following is a TCR beta chain sequence with its context. TCRdb keeps only in-frame clones here, not all; method: immunoSEQ multiplex PCR. Seen here are about 140,000 clones, approximately 95% observed once, and the top ten hold more than 0.8%. This specimen belongs to a study of T cell responses to AZD1222 COVID-19 vaccine. The clonotype was recovered from an adult in good health. Sample: peripheral blood, taken on day 0 of MenACWY control vaccination.

CDR3 protein: CASSQVTSGFYEQYF. The DNA for the CDR3 is TGCGCCAGCAGCCAAGTTACTAGCGGGTTCTACGAGCAGTACTTC. The chain uses TRBV4-1 and TRBJ2-7; 9 nucleotides line up with TRBD2. Germline CDR1 is MGHRA and CDR2 is YSYEKL. With V trimmed by 1 base and J by 3 bases, 4 bases remained unmatched. The CDR3 consists of 15 residues.